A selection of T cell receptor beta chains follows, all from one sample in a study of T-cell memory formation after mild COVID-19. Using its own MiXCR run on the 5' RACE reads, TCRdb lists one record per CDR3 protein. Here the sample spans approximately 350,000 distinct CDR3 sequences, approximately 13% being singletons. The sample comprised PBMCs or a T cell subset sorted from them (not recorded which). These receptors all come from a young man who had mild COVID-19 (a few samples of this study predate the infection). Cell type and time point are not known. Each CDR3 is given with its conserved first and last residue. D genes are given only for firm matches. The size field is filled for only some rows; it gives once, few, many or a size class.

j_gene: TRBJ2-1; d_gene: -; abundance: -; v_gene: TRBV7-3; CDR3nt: TGTGCCAGCAGCTTAACGGGGACACGCTCCTACAATGAGCAGTTCTTC; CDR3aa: CASSLTGTRSYNEQFF
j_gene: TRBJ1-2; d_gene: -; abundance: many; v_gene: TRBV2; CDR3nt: TGTGCCAGCAGTGAGTCTAGGGGATGGCAGACTCGCTATGGCTACACCTTC; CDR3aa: CASSESRGWQTRYGYTF
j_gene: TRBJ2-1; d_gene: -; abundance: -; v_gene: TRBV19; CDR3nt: TGTGCCAGTAGTACCACGGGGTACAATGAGCAGTTCTTC; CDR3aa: CASSTTGYNEQFF
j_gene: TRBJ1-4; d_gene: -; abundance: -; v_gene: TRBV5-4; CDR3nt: TGTGCCAGCAGCTTACTAGGGGAGAATGAAAAACTGTTTTTT; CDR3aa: CASSLLGENEKLFF
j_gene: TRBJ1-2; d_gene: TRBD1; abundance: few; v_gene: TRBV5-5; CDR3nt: TGTGCCAGCAGGGCGGACAGGGTGGGCGGCTACACCTTC; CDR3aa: CASRADRVGGYTF
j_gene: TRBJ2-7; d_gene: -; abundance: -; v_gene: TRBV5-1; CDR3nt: TGCGCCAGCAGCTTGATGGGGATCCTTGGCGAGCAGTACTTC; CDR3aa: CASSLMGILGEQYF
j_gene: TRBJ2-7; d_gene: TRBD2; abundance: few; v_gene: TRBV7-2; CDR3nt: TGTGCCAGCAGCTATAGCGGGGGGGCCGCCGACGAGCAGTACTTC; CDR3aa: CASSYSGGAADEQYF
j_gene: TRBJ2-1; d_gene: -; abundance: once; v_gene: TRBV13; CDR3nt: TGTGCCAGCAGCTTATGGGGACCCCATGAGCAGTTCTTC; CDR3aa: CASSLWGPHEQFF
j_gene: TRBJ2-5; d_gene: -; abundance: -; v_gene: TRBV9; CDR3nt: TGTGCCAGCAGCGTAGAAGGCAGGATGGGGACCCAGTACTTC; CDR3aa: CASSVEGRMGTQYF
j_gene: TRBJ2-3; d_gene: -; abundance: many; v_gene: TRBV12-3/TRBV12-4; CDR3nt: TGTGCCAGCAGTTTTAACGGGGGAACAGATACGCAGTATTTT; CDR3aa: CASSFNGGTDTQYF
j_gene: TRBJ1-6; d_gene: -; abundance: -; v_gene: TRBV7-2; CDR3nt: TGTGCCAGCAGCTTTCACAGCGATTCGTATAATTCACCCCTCCACTTT; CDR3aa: CASSFHSDSYNSPLHF
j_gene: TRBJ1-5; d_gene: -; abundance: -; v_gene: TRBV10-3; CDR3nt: TGTGCCATCAGCTCAGGGGACCCCAGGCAGCCCCAGCATTTT; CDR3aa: CAISSGDPRQPQHF
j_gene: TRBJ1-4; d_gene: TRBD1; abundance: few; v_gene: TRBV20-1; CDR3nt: TGCAGTGCTCCAGGGGGGTCGGAAAGAACACTGTTTTTT; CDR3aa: CSAPGGSERTLFF
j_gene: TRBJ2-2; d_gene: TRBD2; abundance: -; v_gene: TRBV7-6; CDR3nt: TGTGCCAGCAGCTTAGAGCGGGGTACAACCGGGGAGCTGTTTTTT; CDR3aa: CASSLERGTTGELFF
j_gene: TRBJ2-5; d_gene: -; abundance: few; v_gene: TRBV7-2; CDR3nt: TGTGCCAGCAGCGTTCAGGGCGGGATGGAGACCCAGTACTTC; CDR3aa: CASSVQGGMETQYF
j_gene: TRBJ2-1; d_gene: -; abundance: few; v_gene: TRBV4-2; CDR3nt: TGTGCCAGCCTGGACAGTCAGAGCTCCTACAATGAGCAGTTCTTC; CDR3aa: CASLDSQSSYNEQFF
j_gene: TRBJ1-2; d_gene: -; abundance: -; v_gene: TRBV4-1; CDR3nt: TGCGCCAGCAGCCAAGTACAGGGATCAACTAACTATGGCTACACCTTC; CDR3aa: CASSQVQGSTNYGYTF
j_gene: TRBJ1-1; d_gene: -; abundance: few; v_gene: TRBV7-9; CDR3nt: TGTGCCAGCAGCTTAGAGCGTAGGGGCACTGAAGCTTTCTTT; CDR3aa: CASSLERRGTEAFF
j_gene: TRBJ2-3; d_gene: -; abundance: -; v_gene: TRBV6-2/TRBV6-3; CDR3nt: TGTGCCAGCAGTTACGTTATCGTCAAGGATACGCAGTATTTT; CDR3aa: CASSYVIVKDTQYF
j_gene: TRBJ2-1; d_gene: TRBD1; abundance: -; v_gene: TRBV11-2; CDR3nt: TGTGCCAGCAGTTCGGACAGGTACAATGAGCAGTTCTTC; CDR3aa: CASSSDRYNEQFF
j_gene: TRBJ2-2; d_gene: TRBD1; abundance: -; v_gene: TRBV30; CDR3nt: TGTGCCTGGGGACAGGGGAGTACGGACACCGGGGAGCTGTTTTTT; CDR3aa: CAWGQGSTDTGELFF
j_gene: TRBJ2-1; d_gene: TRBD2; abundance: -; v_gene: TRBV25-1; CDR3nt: TGTGCCAGCATGAAAGCCGGGACTACCGGCCCGGGTGAGCAGTTCTTC; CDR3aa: CASMKAGTTGPGEQFF
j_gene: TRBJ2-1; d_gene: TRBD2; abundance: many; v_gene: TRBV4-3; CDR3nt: TGCGCCAGCAGGGCCTTACTAGCGGGGGGCCCGGGCGAGCAGTTCTTC; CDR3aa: CASRALLAGGPGEQFF
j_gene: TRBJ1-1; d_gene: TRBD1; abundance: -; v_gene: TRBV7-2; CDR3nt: TGTGCCAGCAGCTTAGTTATCAGGACAGGGAACACTGAAGCTTTCTTT; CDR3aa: CASSLVIRTGNTEAFF
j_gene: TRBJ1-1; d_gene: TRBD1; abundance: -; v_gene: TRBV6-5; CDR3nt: TGTGCCAGCAGTTACTCGACTCAGGGGGGTCCTGAAGCTTTCTTT; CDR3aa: CASSYSTQGGPEAFF
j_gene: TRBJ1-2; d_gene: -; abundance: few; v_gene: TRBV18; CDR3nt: TGTGCCAGCTCAAGTTCGGAGTTCTATGGCTACACCTTC; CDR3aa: CASSSSEFYGYTF
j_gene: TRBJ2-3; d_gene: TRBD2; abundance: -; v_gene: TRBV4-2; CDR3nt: TGTGCCAGCAGCCAAGGACTAGCGGTGATCATATCTAGCACAGATACGCAGTATTTT; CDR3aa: CASSQGLAVIISSTDTQYF
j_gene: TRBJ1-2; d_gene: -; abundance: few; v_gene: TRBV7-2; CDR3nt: TGTGCCAGCAGCTTAGATTGGGGTAACGGCTATGGCTACACCTTC; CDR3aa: CASSLDWGNGYGYTF
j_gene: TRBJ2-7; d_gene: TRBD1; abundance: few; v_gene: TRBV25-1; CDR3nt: TGTGCCAGCAGTGAAGGGGGACAGGGCTACGAGCAGTACTTC; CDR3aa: CASSEGGQGYEQYF
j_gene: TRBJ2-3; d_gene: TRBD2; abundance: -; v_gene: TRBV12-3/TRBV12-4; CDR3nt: TGTGCCAGCGATCGGGGGGGGAAGGATACGCAGTATTTT; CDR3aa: CASDRGGKDTQYF
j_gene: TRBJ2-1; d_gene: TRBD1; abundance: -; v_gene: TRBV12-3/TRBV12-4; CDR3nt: TGTGCCAGCAGTCCCCGGGACAGGGGAGGGAATGAGCAGTTCTTC; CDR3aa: CASSPRDRGGNEQFF
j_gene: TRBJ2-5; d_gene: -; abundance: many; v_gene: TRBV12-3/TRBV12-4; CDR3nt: TGTGCCAGCAGGCATGGACAGTCGCCCGGGGAGACCCAGTACTTC; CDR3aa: CASRHGQSPGETQYF
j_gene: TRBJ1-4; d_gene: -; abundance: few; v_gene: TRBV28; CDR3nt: TGTGCCAGCAGTTTATCCCTCGGGGAAAAACTGTTTTTT; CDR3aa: CASSLSLGEKLFF
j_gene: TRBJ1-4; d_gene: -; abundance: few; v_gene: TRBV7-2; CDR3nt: TGTGCCAGCAGCCGGCAAAGCTTGGCCGGGGAGGTGGAAAAACTGTTTTTT; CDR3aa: CASSRQSLAGEVEKLFF
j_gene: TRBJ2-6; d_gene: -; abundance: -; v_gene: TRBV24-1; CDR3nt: TGTGCCACCAGTGATTCCTCCAACGTCCTGACTTTC; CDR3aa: CATSDSSNVLTF
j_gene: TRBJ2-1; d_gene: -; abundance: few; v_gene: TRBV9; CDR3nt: TGTGCCAGCAGCGTAGTCTCCGGGTCCCAGAATTACAATGAGCAGTTCTTC; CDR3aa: CASSVVSGSQNYNEQFF
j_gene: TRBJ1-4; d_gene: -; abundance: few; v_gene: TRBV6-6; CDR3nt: TGTGCCAGCAGCCCCCTTCAGGGGATTAATGAAAAACTGTTTTTT; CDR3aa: CASSPLQGINEKLFF
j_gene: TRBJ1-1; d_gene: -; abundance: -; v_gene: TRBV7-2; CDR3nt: TGTGCCAGCAGCTTCCGTACAGCGAACACTGAAGCTTTCTTT; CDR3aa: CASSFRTANTEAFF
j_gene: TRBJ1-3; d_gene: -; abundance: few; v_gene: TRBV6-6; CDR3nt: TGTGCCACCGACTCCTCTGGAAACACCATATATTTT; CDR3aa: CATDSSGNTIYF
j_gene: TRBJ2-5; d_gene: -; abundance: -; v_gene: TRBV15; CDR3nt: TGTGCCACCAGCAGCAGGATACAAGAGACCCAGTACTTC; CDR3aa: CATSSRIQETQYF
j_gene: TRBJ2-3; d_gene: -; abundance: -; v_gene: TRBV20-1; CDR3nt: TGCAGTGCTAGCTCTAGCGCAAGCACAGATACGCAGTATTTT; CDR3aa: CSASSSASTDTQYF
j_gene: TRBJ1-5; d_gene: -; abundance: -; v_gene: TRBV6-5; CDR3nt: TGTGCCAGCAGTCCGACCCGCAAATCTAATCAGCCCCAGCATTTT; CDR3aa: CASSPTRKSNQPQHF